The present TCR beta chain was sequenced within a study of human T cells and chemical hapten exposure. Using its own MiXCR run on the RACE reads, TCRdb lists one record per CDR3 protein. The sample comprises a few hundred thousand distinct CDR3 sequences, 5% to 6.5% of which are singletons, and around 8% rests with the top ten. The CDR3 has 15 residues. The germline gives CDR1 SGHTA, CDR2 FQGNSA. Trimming removed 3 bases at V and 7 bases at J, with 13 bases between. There are a few counts of this clonotype. Time point denoted: pre-sensitization, week 0. Sample treatment: therapeutic diphenylcyclopropenone sensitization with weekly scalp DPC.

This TCR came from a young woman with alopecia areata. Some clones in this sample may be carry-over from other donors' samples. The chain is built from TRBV7-2 and TRBJ1-6; D is unresolved. The sequenced sample was whole blood, obtained in connection with sensitization to the hapten diphenylcyclopropenone (DPC). CDR3 protein: CASSFEAVLNSPLHF. CDR3 sequence (DNA): TGTGCCAGCAGCTTTGAGGCGGTTCTCAATTCACCCCTCCACTTT.